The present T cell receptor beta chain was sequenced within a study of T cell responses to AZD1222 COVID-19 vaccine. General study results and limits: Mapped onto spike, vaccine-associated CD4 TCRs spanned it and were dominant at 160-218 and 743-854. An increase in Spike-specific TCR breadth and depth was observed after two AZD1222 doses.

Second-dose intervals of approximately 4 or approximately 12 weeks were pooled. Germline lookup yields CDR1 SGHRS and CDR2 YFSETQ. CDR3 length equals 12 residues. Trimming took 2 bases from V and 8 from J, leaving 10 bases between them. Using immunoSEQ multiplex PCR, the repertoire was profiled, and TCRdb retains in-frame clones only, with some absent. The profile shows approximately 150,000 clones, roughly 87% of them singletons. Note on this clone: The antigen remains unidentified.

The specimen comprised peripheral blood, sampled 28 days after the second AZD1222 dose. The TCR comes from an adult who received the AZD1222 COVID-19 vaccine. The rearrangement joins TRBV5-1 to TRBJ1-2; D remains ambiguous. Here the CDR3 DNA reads TGCGCCAGCAGCTTAGACGGGAAAGGCTACACCTTC. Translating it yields CASSLDGKGYTF.